The clone carrying this TCR beta chain has just one count. The missing conserved phenylalanine or tryptophan at the end of this CDR3 makes a read error likely. Total RNA amounting to approximately 460 ng was the source from which TCR beta cDNA was made with a constant-region primer. Amplification in three nested multiplex PCR rounds with slightly modified ARM-PCR gave rise to TCR beta libraries. TRBV1-TRBV30 forward primers and a C-beta reverse primer were used in the first two PCR rounds, which each ran for ten to eleven cycles. Via MiXCR, TCRdb re-called the multiplex PCR reads, giving one row per CDR3 protein. The sample consists of approximately 46,000 distinct CDR3 sequences, roughly 77% of them appearing once. This sample is part of a study of tumor-infiltrating lymphocytes in primary liver carcinoma. Study-wide background: Male and female patients aged 30 to 69 years made up the cohort.

Germline V gene sequence: CDR1 DFQATT, CDR2 SNEGSKA (reference sequence). There are 15 residues in the CDR3. With 6 bases clipped from V and 0 bases from J, the junction kept 7 bases outside the gene matches. It was from around 18-30 mg of unsorted bulk tissue that RNA and DNA were co-extracted. The sequence was collected from a woman aged 25 to 45 with primary liver carcinoma and hepatitis B virus infection. This sequence joins TRBV20-1 and TRBJ2-7, with TRBD2 matching 11 bases. Material for sequencing was tumor-adjacent normal liver tissue. CDR3 DNA: TGCAGTGCCGAGCCCGGGACTAGCGGCTCCTACGAGCAGTACTTA. As protein: CSAEPGTSGSYEQYL.